One T cell receptor (beta chain) is described in this entry. Germline V gene lookup returns CDR1 SGHNT and CDR2 YYREEE (reference sequence). J lost 0 bases, V lost 4 bases, and 4 bases had no gene match. The length of the CDR3 is 15 residues. The data were taken from a study of OX40 agonist ivuxolimab in advanced cancers. Profiling relied on immunoSEQ multiplex PCR, and the TCRdb table lists in-frame clones only, not all of them. This table has more than 85,000 clones, 80% to 95% appearing once. The receptor was isolated from an adult with an advanced solid tumor such as melanoma, head and neck, liver or kidney cancer. Sample: CD4+ or CD8+ T cells sorted from blood, taken in a trial of the OX40 agonist ivuxolimab. The chain joins TRBV5-4 to TRBJ2-1; 7 bases are a match to TRBD1. As DNA, the CDR3 is TGTGCCAGCAGCGCCGACAGGGCCTCCTACAATGAGCAGTTCTTC. Residues: CASSADRASYNEQFF.